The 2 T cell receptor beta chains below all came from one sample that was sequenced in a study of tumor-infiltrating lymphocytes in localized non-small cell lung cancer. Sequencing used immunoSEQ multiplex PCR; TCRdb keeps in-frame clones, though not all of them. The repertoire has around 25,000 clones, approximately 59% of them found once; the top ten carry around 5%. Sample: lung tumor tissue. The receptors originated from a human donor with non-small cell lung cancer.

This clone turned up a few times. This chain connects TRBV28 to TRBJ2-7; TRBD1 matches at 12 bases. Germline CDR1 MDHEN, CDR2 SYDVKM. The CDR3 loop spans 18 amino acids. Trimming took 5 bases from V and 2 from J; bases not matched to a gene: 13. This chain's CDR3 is CASSQWRDRGRKTYEQYF. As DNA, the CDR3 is TGTGCCAGCAGTCAATGGCGGGACAGGGGGCGGAAAACCTACGAGCAGTACTTC.

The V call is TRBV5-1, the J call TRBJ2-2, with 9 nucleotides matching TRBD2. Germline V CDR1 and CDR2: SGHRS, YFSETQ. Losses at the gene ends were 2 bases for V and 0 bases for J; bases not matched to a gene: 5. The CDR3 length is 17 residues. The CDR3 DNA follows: TGCGCCAGCAGCTTCTACCCTAGCGGGACGAACACCGGGGAGCTGTTTTTT. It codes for CASSFYPSGTNTGELFF.